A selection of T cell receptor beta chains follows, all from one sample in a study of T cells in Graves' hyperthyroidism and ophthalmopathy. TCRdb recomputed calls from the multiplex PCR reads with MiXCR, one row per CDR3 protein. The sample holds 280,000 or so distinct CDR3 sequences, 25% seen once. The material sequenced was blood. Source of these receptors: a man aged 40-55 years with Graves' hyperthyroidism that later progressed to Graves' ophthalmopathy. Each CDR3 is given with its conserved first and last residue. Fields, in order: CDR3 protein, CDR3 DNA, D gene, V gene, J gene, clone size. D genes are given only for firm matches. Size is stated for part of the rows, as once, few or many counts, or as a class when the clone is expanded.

CASSTRTGYNSPLHF	TGTGCCAGCAGTACTCGGACCGGATATAATTCACCCCTCCACTTT	.	TRBV6-5	TRBJ1-6	many
CAWSVRGSPLHF	TGTGCCTGGAGTGTACGAGGGTCACCCCTCCACTTT	.	TRBV30	TRBJ1-6	few
CASSPLAGGTYEQYF	TGTGCCAGCAGCCCCCTAGCGGGAGGCACCTACGAGCAGTACTTC	TRBD2	TRBV3-1	TRBJ2-7	many
CASSLTLSGNTGELFF	TGTGCCAGCAGCTTAACGTTAAGCGGGAACACCGGGGAGCTGTTTTTT	.	TRBV7-3	TRBJ2-2	many
CASSLWTGGASNQPQHF	TGTGCCAGCAGTTTATGGACTGGGGGCGCGAGCAATCAGCCCCAGCATTTT	.	TRBV12-3/TRBV12-4	TRBJ1-5	many
CASSLGWQGPSGGEQYF	TGTGCCAGCAGTTTAGGGTGGCAGGGGCCCTCCGGTGGCGAGCAGTACTTC	.	TRBV12-3/TRBV12-4	TRBJ2-7	.
CASRSGLVTGELFF	TGCGCCAGCAGGTCGGGACTAGTGACCGGGGAGCTGTTTTTT	TRBD2	TRBV5-1	TRBJ2-2	many
CSVERQTGVFFGYTF	TGCAGCGTGGAAAGGCAGACAGGGGTGTTCTTTGGCTACACCTTC	TRBD1	TRBV29-1	TRBJ1-2	many
CSARVRELGRGTQYF	TGCAGTGCTAGAGTACGGGAGTTAGGGAGGGGGACCCAGTACTTC	TRBD2	TRBV20-1	TRBJ2-5	.
CASSPSTGSRRNTEAFF	TGTGCCAGCAGCCCTAGCACCGGGAGCAGGCGGAACACTGAAGCTTTCTTT	.	TRBV11-1	TRBJ1-1	many
CSVEQGASGELFF	TGCAGCGTGGAACAGGGGGCGTCCGGGGAGCTGTTTTTT	TRBD1	TRBV29-1	TRBJ2-2	few
CASSLAGGLSGANVLTF	TGTGCCAGCAGTTTAGCGGGAGGGCTTTCTGGGGCCAACGTCCTGACTTTC	TRBD2	TRBV12-3/TRBV12-4	TRBJ2-6	many
CASSRGTGHQPQHF	TGTGCCAGCAGCCGTGGGACAGGTCATCAGCCCCAGCATTTT	TRBD1	TRBV5-6	TRBJ1-5	many
CASSYNNPSYEQYF	TGTGCCAGCAGTTACAATAACCCCTCCTACGAGCAGTACTTC	.	TRBV6-2/TRBV6-3	TRBJ2-7	.
CASSTPNRSAFF	TGTGCCAGCTCCACCCCCAATCGTTCAGCTTTCTTT	.	TRBV28	TRBJ1-1	many
CASSEGWEGLGETQYF	TGTGCCAGCAGTGAGGGGTGGGAGGGCCTCGGGGAGACCCAGTACTTC	TRBD2	TRBV6-1	TRBJ2-5	.
CASSYVMNTEAFF	TGTGCCAGCAGTTACGTGATGAACACTGAAGCTTTCTTT	.	TRBV6-5	TRBJ1-1	many
CSVTQHQGTEAFF	TGCAGCGTTACTCAACACCAGGGGACTGAAGCTTTCTTT	.	TRBV29-1	TRBJ1-1	many
CASSAQYSNQPQHF	TGTGCCAGCAGTGCCCAATATAGCAATCAGCCCCAGCATTTT	.	TRBV6-1	TRBJ1-5	.
CASSRDRGDEAFF	TGTGCCAGCAGCCGGGACAGGGGCGATGAAGCTTTCTTT	TRBD1	TRBV28	TRBJ1-1	many
CASNARTGGTGYEQYF	TGTGCCAGCAACGCAAGGACAGGGGGAACCGGCTACGAGCAGTACTTC	TRBD1	TRBV6-5	TRBJ2-7	many
CASHDSFGGAFF	TGTGCCAGTCATGACAGTTTTGGGGGAGCTTTCTTT	.	TRBV6-4	TRBJ1-1	few
CSVAGGQETQYF	TGCAGCGTTGCAGGGGGTCAAGAGACCCAGTACTTC	TRBD1	TRBV29-1	TRBJ2-5	many
CARQLFSGANVLTF	TGTGCCAGACAGCTTTTCTCTGGGGCCAACGTCCTGACTTTC	.	TRBV2	TRBJ2-6	.